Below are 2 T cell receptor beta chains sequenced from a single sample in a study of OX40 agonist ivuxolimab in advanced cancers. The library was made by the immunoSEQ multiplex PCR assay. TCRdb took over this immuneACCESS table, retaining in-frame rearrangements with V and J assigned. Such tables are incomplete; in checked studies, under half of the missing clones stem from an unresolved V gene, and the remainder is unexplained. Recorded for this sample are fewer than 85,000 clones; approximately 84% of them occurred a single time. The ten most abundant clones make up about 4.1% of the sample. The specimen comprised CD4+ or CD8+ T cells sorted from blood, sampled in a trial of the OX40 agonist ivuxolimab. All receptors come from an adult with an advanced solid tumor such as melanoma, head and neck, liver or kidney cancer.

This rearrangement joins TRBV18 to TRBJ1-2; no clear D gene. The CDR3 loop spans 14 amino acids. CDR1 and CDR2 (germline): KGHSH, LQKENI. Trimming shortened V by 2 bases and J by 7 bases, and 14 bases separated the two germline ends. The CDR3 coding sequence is TGTGCCAGCTCACCAGATAAGGGTTTAGGTGGCTACACCTTC. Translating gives CASSPDKGLGGYTF.

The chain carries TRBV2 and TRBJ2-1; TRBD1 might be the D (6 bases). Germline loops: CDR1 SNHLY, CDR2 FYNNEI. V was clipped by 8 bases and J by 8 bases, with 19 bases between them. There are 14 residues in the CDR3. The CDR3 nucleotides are TGTGCCAGCCAAGGACAGTTCGGGAATTATGAGCAGTTCTTC. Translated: CASQGQFGNYEQFF.